This T cell receptor beta chain was identified during a study of cytomegalovirus exposure and HLA in healthy donors. Findings and limits, study-wide: Presence/absence analyses rested on an assumption that sequencing depth was roughly uniform across donors. Accurate prediction of HLA-A and HLA-B alleles (for most subjects) was reportedly achieved from TCR beta sequences. At a 0.05 false discovery rate, a later analysis found 18,000 or so TCR beta sequences to be associated with HLA alleles.

The PCR contained 60 Vbeta and 13 Jbeta primers. The method was immunoSEQ multiplex PCR; TCRdb's version includes in-frame clones alone and lacks a portion of them. There are 190,000 or so clones in the sample; 80% occur only once, and 0.65% lies in the top ten. With respect to this clone: Its antigen is not known. One end of the junction is discordant with germline, which a read error may explain.

Germline V gives CDR1 GTSNPN, CDR2 SVGIG (reference sequence). CDR3 size: 14 residues. The sequence came from a boy aged 10-17 years in good health and CMV-seronegative. V and J are TRBV30 and TRBJ2-6, with TRBD1 as a possible D gene (6 bases). The material sequenced was PBMCs. CDR3 loop: CALGAVSGSNVLTF. Written as DNA, the CDR3 is TGTGCCCTGGGGGCTGTCTCTGGGTCCAACGTCCTGACTTTC. The variable domain in full, with the rest retrieved from reference TRBV30 and TRBJ2-6, is SQTIHQWPATLVQPVGSPLSLECTVEGTSNPNLYWYRQAAGRGLQLLFYSVGIGQISSEVPQNLSASRPQDRQFILSSKKLLLSDSGFYLCALGAVSGSNVLTFGAGSRLTVL.